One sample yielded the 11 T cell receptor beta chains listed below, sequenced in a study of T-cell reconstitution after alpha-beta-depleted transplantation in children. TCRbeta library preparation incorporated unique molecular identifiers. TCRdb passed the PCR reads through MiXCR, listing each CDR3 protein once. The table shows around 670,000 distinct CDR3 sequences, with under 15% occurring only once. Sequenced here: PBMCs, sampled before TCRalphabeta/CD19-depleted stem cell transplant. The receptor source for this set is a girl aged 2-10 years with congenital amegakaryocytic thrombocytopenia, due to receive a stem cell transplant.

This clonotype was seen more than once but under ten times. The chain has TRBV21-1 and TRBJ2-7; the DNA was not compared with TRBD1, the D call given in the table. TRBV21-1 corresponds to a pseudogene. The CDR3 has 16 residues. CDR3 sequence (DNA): TGTGCCAGCAGCAAAGCCCTACAGGGGGCGTCCTACGAGCAGTACTTC. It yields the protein CASSKALQGASYEQYF.

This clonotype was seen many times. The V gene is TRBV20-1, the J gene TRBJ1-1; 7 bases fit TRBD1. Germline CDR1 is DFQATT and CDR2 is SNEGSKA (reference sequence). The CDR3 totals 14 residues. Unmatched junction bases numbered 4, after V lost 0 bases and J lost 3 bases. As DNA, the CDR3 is TGCAGTGCTAGAGATGGGGACAGAGACACTGAAGCTTTCTTT. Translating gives CSARDGDRDTEAFF.

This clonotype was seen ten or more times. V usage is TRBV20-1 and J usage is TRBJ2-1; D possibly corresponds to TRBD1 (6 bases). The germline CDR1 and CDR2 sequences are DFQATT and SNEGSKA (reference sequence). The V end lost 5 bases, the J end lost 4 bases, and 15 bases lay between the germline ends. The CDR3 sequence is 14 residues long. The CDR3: CSAAELGQYNEQFF. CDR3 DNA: TGCAGTGCTGCCGAACTAGGACAGTACAATGAGCAGTTCTTC.

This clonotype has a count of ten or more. CDR3 loop: CSARRTGGYEQFF. In DNA, the CDR3 is TGCAGTGCTAGACGGACAGGGGGCTATGAGCAGTTCTTC. J is TRBJ2-1 and V is TRBV20-1; TRBD1 matches at 11 bases. This CDR3 has 13 residues. Germline CDR1 DFQATT, CDR2 SNEGSKA (reference sequence). The V segment lost 2 bases and the J segment 8 bases; nucleotides outside the gene matches: 2.

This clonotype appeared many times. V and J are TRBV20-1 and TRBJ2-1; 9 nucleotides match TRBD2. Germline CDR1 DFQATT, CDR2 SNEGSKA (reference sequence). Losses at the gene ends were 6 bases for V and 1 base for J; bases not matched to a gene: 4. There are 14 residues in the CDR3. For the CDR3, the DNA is TGCAGTGCAAGGACTAGCGAGTCCTACAATGAGCAGTTCTTC. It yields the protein CSARTSESYNEQFF.

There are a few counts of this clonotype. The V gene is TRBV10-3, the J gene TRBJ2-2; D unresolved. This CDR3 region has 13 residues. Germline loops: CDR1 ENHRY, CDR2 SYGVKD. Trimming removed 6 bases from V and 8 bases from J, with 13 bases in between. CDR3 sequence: CAISESNVGELFF. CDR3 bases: TGTGCCATCAGCGAGAGTAATGTAGGGGAGCTGTTTTTT.

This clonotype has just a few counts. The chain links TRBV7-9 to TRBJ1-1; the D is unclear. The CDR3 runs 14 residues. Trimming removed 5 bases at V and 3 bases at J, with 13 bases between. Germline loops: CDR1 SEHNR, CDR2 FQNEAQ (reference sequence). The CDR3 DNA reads TGTGCCAGCAGCCTTCAAGAAACCCACACTGAAGCTTTCTTT. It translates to CASSLQETHTEAFF.

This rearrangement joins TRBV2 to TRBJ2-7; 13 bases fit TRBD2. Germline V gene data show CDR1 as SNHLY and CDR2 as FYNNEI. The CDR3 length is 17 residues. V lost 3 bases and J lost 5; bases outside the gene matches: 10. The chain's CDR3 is CASSEILAGGFTNEQYF. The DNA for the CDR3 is TGTGCCAGCAGTGAGATACTAGCGGGAGGGTTCACCAACGAGCAGTACTTC.

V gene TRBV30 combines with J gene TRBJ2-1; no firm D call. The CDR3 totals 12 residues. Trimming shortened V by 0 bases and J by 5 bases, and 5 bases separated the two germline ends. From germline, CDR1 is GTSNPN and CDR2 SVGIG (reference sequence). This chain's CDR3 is CAWSVMNNEQFF. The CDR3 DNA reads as TGTGCCTGGAGTGTGATGAACAATGAGCAGTTCTTC.

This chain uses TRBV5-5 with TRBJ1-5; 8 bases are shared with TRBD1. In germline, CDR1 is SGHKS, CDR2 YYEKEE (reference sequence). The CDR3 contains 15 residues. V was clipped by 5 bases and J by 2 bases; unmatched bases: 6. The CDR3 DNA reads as TGTGCCAGCAGGTTGACAGGGGTGCGCAATCAGCCCCAGCATTTT. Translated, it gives CASRLTGVRNQPQHF.

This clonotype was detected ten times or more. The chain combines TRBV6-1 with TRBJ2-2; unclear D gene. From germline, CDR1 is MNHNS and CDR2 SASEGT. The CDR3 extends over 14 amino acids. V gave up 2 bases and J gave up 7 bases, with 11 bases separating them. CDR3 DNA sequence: TGTGCCAGCAGTGAAAGGCCGCGTGGCGGGGAGCTGTTTTTT. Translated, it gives CASSERPRGGELFF.